This T cell receptor beta chain was sequenced in a study of cytomegalovirus exposure and HLA in healthy donors. The study ran its PCR with 60 Vbeta and 13 Jbeta primers. Only in-frame clones appear in the TCRdb table, and some are missing; sequencing was by immunoSEQ multiplex PCR. The table includes 90,000 to 120,000 clones, 77% detected once. Per germline, CDR1 KGHSH and CDR2 LQKENI. V gave up 6 bases and J gave up 4 bases, with 19 bases separating them. The CDR3 covers 16 residues. Input material: PBMCs. The TCR originated in a male donor in good health and CMV-seronegative. The genes are TRBV18 and TRBJ1-5; D is unclear. The CDR3 DNA follows: TGTGCCAGCTCGATAACTCCGGGTCGTAAGAATCAGCCCCAGCATTTT. It encodes CASSITPGRKNQPQHF. The variable domain in full, completed from reference TRBV18 and TRBJ1-5, reads NAGVMQNPRHLVRRRGQEARLRCSPMKGHSHVYWYRQLPEEGLKFMVYLQKENIIDESGMPKERFSAEFPKEGPSILRIQQVVRGDSAAYFCASSITPGRKNQPQHFGDGTRLSIL.